What follows is one TCR beta chain and its context. Vbeta (60) and Jbeta (13) primers were used in the PCR. Only in-frame clones appear in the TCRdb table, and some are missing; sequencing was by immunoSEQ multiplex PCR. This table lists 100,000 to 150,000 clones. The sample belongs to a study of cytomegalovirus exposure and HLA in healthy donors. This receptor was taken from a man between 25 and 39 years old in good health and CMV-seronegative. Sample: PBMCs.

The CDR3 protein is CASSQTSGISDGELFF. The CDR3 DNA sequence: TGCGCCAGCAGCCAGACTTCAGGGATCTCGGACGGGGAGCTGTTTTTT. The genes are TRBV4-1 and TRBJ2-2, with D possibly matching TRBD1 (5 bases). The CDR3 consists of 16 residues. With 3 bases removed from V and 7 bases from J, the gap between germline ends came to 18 bases. CDR1 is MGHRA, CDR2 YSYEKL, per germline.